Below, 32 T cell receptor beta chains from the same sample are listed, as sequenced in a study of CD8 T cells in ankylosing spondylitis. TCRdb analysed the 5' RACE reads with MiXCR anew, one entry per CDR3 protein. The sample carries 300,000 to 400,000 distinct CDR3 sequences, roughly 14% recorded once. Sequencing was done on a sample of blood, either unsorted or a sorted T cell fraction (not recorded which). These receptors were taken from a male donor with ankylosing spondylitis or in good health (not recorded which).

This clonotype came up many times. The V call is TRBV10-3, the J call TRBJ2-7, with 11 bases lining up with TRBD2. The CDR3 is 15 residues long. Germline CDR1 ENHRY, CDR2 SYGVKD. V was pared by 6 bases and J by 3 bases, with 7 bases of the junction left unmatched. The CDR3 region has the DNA TGTGCCATCAGCTCGACTAGCGGGGCCCTCTACGAGCAGTACTTC. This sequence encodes CAISSTSGALYEQYF.

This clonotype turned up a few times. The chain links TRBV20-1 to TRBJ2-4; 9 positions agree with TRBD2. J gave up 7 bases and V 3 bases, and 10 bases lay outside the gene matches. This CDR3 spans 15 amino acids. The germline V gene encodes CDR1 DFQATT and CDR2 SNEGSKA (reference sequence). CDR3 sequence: CSASSAGGEVNIQYF. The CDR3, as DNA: TGCAGTGCTAGTAGTGCGGGAGGGGAGGTGAACATTCAGTACTTC.

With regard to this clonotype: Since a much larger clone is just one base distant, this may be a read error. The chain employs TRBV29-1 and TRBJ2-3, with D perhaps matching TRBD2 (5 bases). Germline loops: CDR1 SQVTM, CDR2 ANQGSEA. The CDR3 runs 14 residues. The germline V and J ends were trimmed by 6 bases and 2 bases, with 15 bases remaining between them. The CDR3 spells CSVLQDFNTDTQYF. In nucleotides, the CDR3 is TGCAGCGTCCTCCAGGACTTCAACACAGATACGCAGTATTTT.

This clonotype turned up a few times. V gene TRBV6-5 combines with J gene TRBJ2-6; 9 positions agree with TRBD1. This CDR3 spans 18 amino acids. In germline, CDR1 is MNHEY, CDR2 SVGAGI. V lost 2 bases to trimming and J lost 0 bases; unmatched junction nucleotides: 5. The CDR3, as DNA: TGTGCCAGCAGTTACAAGGGGACAGGGTTCTCTGGGGCCAACGTCCTGACTTTC. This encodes CASSYKGTGFSGANVLTF.

The CDR3 sequence is CASSYRPDYYNEQFF. Written as DNA, the CDR3 is TGTGCCAGCAGTTACAGACCGGACTATTACAATGAGCAGTTCTTC. The J gene is TRBJ2-1, the V gene TRBV6-5, with D perhaps matching TRBD2 (6 bases). CDR3 length: 15 residues. CDR1 is MNHEY and CDR2 is SVGAGI in the germline V gene. The germline V and J ends were trimmed by 2 bases and 4 bases, with 12 bases remaining between them.

CDR3 protein: CAISGAGYEQYF. In DNA, the CDR3 is TGTGCCATCAGTGGCGCAGGCTACGAGCAGTACTTC. This sequence joins TRBV10-3 and TRBJ2-7; no reliable D call. Germline-derived CDR1 and CDR2 are ENHRY and SYGVKD. The CDR3 covers 12 residues. V dropped 4 bases and J dropped 3 bases, with 7 bases sitting between them.

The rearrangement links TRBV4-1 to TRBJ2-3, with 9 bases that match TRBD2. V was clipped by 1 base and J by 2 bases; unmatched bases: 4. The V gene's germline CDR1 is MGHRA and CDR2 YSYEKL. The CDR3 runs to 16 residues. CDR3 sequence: CASSQGTSGFTDTQYF. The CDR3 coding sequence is TGCGCCAGCAGCCAAGGAACTAGCGGGTTCACAGATACGCAGTATTTT.

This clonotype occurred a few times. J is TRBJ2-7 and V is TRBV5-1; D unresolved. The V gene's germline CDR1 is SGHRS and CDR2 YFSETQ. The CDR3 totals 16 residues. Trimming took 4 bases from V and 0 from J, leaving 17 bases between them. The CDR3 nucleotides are TGCGCCAGCAGCCTCCCTGACTCGATTTCCTCCTACGAGCAGTACTTC. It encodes CASSLPDSISSYEQYF.

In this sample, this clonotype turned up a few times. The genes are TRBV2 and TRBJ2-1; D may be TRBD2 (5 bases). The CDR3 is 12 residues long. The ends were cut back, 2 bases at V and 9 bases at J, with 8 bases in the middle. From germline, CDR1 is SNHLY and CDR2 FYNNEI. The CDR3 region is CASSELAAEQFF. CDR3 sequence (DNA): TGTGCCAGCAGTGAACTAGCTGCTGAGCAGTTCTTC.

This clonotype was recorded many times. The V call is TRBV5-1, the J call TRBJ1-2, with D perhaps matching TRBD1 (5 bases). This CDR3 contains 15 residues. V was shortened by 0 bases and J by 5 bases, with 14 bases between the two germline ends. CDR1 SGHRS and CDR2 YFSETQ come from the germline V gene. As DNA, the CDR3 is TGCGCCAGCAGCTTGGGACAGCGACCTCTATATGGCTACACCTTC. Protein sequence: CASSLGQRPLYGYTF.

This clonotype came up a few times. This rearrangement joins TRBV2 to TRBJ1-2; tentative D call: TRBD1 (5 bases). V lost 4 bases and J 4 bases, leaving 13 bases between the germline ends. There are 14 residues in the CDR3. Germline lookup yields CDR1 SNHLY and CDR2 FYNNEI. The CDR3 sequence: CASSVKQEGYGYTF. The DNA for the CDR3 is TGTGCCAGCAGTGTCAAACAGGAGGGCTATGGCTACACCTTC.

This CDR3 is CSAPPTGTGGDGYTF. CDR3 nucleotides: TGCAGTGCTCCACCGACAGGGACAGGGGGTGACGGCTACACCTTC. The gene calls are TRBV20-1 and TRBJ1-2; 11 bases line up with TRBD1. The CDR3 spans 15 residues. The V segment lost 5 bases and the J segment 8 bases; nucleotides outside the gene matches: 13. Germline-derived CDR1 and CDR2 are DFQATT and SNEGSKA (reference sequence).

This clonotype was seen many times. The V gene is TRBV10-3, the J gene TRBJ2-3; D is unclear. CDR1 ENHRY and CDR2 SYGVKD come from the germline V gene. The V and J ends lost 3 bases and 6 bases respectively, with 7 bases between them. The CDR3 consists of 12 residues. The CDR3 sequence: CAISEIADTQYF. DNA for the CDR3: TGTGCCATCAGTGAAATTGCTGATACGCAGTATTTT.

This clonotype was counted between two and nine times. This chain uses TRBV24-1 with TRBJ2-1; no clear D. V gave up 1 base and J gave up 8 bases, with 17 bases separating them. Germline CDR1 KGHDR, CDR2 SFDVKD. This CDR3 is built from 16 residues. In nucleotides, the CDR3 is TGTGCCACCAGTGATTTCGCCAGTGCAGGCCGGGATGAGCAGTTCTTC. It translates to CATSDFASAGRDEQFF.

The CDR3 loop is CSVEMGDRASSYEQYF. CDR3 nucleotide sequence: TGCAGCGTTGAAATGGGGGACAGGGCTTCCTCCTACGAGCAGTACTTC. The rearrangement joins TRBV29-1 to TRBJ2-7; 9 bases match TRBD1. There are 16 residues in the CDR3. V lost 2 bases and J lost 0; bases outside the gene matches: 8. The germline V gene encodes CDR1 SQVTM and CDR2 ANQGSEA.

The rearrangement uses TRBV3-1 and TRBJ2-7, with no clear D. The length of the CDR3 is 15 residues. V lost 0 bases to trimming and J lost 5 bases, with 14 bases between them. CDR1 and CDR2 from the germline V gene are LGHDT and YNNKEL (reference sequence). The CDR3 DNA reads TGTGCCAGCAGCCAAGATATAGGCCCCCAGGACGAGCAGTACTTC. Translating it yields CASSQDIGPQDEQYF.

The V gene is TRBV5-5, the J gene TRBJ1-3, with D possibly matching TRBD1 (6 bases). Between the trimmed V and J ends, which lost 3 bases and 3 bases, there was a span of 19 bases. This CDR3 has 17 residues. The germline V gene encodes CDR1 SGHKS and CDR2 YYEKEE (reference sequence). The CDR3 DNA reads TGTGCCAGCAGCTCGTACAGGGAAACTCTCAGTGGAAACACCATATATTTT. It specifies CASSSYRETLSGNTIYF. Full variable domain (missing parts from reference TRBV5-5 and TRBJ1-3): DAGVTQSPTHLIKTRGQQVTLRCSPISGHKSVSWYQQVLGQGPQFIFQYYEKEERGRGNFPDRFSARQFPNYSSELNVNALLLGDSALYLCASSSYRETLSGNTIYFGEGSWLTVV.

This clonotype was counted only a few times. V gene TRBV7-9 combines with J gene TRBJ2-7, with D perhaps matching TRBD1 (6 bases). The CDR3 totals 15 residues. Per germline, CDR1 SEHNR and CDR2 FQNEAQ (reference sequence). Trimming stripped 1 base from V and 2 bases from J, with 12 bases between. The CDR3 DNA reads TGTGCCAGCAGCTTAGTGCAGGGGCGTCCCTACGAGCAGTACTTC. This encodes CASSLVQGRPYEQYF. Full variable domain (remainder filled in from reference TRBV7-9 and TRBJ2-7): DTGVSQNPRHKITKRGQNVTFRCDPISEHNRLYWYRQTLGQGPEFLTYFQNEAQLEKSRLLSDRFSAERPKGSFSTLEIQRTEQGDSAMYLCASSLVQGRPYEQYFGPGTRLTVT.

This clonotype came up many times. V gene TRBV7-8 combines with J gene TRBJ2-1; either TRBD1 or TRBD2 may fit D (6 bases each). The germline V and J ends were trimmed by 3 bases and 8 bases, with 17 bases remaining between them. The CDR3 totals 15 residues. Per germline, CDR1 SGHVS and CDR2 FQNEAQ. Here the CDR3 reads CASSFRGGTLDEQFF. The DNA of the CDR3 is TGTGCCAGCAGCTTCCGAGGGGGGACGTTAGATGAGCAGTTCTTC.

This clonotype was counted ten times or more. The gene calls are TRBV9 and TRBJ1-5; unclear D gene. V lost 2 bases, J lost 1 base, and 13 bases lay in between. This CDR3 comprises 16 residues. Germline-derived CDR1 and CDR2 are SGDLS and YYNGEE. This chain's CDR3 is CASSVGSGRSNQPQHF. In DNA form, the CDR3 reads TGTGCCAGCAGCGTGGGGTCGGGCCGCAGCAATCAGCCCCAGCATTTT. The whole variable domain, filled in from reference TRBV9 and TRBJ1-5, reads DSGVTQTPKHLITATGQRVTLRCSPRSGDLSVYWYQQSLDQGLQFLIQYYNGEERAKGNILERFSAQQFPDLHSELNLSSLELGDSALYFCASSVGSGRSNQPQHFGDGTRLSIL.

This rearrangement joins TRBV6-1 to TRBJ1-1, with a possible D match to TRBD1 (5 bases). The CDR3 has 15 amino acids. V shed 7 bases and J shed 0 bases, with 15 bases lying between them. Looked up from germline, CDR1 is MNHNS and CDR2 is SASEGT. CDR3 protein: CASIPSSGLNTEAFF. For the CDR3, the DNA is TGTGCCAGCATTCCCTCGTCGGGACTGAACACTGAAGCTTTCTTT.

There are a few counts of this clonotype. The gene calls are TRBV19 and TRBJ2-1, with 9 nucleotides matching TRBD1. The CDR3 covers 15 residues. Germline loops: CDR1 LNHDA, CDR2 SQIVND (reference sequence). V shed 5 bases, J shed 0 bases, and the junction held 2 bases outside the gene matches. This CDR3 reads CASSQTGGSYNEQFF. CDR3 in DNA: TGTGCCAGTAGTCAGACAGGGGGCTCCTACAATGAGCAGTTCTTC.

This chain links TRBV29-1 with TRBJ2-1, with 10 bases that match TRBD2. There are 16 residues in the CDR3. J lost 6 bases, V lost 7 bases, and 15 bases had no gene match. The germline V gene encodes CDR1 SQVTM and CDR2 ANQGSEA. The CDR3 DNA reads TGCAGCGGGGGGCCCCAGGGACTAGCGAAGATCAATGAGCAGTTCTTC. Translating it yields CSGGPQGLAKINEQFF.

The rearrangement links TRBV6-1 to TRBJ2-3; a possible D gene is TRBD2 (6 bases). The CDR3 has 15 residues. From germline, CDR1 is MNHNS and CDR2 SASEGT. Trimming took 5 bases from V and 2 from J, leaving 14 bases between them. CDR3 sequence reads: CASSPTGVLTDTQYF. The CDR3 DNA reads TGTGCCAGCAGTCCGACGGGGGTGCTCACAGATACGCAGTATTTT.

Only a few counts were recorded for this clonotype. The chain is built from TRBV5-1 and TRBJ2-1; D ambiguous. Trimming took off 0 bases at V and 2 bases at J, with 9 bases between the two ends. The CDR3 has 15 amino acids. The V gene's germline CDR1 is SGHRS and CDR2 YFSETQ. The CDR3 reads CASSLDEYTYNEQFF. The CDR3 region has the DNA TGCGCCAGCAGCTTGGACGAGTACACCTACAATGAGCAGTTCTTC. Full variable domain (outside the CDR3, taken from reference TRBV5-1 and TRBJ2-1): KAGVTQTPRYLIKTRGQQVTLSCSPISGHRSVSWYQQTPGQGLQFLFEYFSETQRNKGNFPGRFSGRQFSNSRSEMNVSTLELGDSALYLCASSLDEYTYNEQFFGPGTRLTVL.

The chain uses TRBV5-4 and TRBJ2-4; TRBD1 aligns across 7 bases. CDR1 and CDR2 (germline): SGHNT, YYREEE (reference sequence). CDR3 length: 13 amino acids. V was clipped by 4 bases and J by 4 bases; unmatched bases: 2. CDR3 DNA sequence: TGTGCCAGCAGCAAGGGACAGAAAAACATTCAGTACTTC. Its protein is CASSKGQKNIQYF.

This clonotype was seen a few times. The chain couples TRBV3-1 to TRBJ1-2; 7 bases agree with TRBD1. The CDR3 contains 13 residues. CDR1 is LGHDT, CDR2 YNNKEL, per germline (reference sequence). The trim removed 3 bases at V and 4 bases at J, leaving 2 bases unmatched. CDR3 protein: CASSQGDSYGYTF. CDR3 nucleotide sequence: TGTGCCAGCAGCCAGGGGGACAGCTATGGCTACACCTTC.

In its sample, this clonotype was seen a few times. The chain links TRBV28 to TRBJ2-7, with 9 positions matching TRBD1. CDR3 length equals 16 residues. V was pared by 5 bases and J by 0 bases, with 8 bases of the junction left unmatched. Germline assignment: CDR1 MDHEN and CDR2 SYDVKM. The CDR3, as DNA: TGTGCCAGCAGTCTTCGGGGGACAGGGCACTCCTACGAGCAGTACTTC. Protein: CASSLRGTGHSYEQYF.

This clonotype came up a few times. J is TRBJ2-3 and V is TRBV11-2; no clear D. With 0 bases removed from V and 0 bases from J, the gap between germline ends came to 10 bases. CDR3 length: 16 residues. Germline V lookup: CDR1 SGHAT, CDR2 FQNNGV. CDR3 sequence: CASSLDRALSTDTQYF. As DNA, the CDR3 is TGTGCCAGCAGCTTAGATCGGGCCCTCAGCACAGATACGCAGTATTTT.

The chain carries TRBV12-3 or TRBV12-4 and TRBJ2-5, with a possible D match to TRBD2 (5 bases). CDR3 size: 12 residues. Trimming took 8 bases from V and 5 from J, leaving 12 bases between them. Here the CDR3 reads CASSVQRETQYF. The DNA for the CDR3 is TGTGCCAGCTCGGTACAGCGGGAGACCCAGTACTTC.

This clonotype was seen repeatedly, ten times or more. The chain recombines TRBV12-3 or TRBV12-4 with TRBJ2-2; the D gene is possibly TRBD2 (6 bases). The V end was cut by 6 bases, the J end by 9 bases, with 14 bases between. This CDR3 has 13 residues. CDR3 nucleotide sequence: TGTGCCAGCAGCCTCGGGACTTTTCGGGAGCTGTTTTTT. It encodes CASSLGTFRELFF.

CDR3 coding DNA: TGTGCCAGCGTAGAGGCTTATAGCTCCTACAATGAGCAGTTCTTC. Translating it yields CASVEAYSSYNEQFF. V usage is TRBV12-3 or TRBV12-4 and J usage is TRBJ2-1; D is uncertain. V shed 8 bases and J shed 0 bases, with 14 bases lying between them. The CDR3 sequence is 15 residues long.